A selection of T cell receptor beta chains follows, all from one sample in a study of beta chain features in type 1 diabetes. The repertoire was sequenced with immunoSEQ multiplex PCR; TCRdb's copy has only in-frame clones and lacks some. This table holds roughly 160,000 clones, about 7.8% found once. Sequenced sample: central memory CD4+ T cells from blood. These receptors came from a woman between 40 and 50 years old with type 1 diabetes. Both conserved end residues are part of each CDR3.

TRBJ1-5 | TRBV7-6 | CASSLDEQLNQPQHF
TRBJ2-1 | TRBV5-1 | CASSLGRDSTLAEQFF
TRBJ1-2 | TRBV5-6 | CASSSSGGDTF
TRBJ2-3 | TRBV19 | CASNPLAGGADTQYF
TRBJ2-1 | TRBV7-2 | CASSFEAGAYNEQFF
TRBJ2-7 | TRBV28 | CASMTSTYEQYF
TRBJ2-1 | TRBV2 | CASRSVAGGRYNEQFF
TRBJ1-5 | TRBV2 | CASGPTGQNQPQHF
TRBJ1-6 | TRBV4-2 | CASSQETQGRPLHF
TRBJ1-6 | TRBV7-3 | CASSLTSDSPLHF
TRBJ2-3 | TRBV2 | CASSSGATGGDTQYF
TRBJ2-5 | TRBV28 | CASSLRYPIGTQYF
TRBJ1-1 | TRBV30 | CAWSDRAEAFF
TRBJ1-1 | TRBV30 | CAWSAGEWAWSAEAFF
TRBJ1-1 | TRBV11-2 | CASSFSTGGNTEAFF
TRBJ2-3 | TRBV15 | CATLAGGTDTQYF
TRBJ1-5 | TRBV6-5 | CASREQQGRPQHF
TRBJ1-5 | TRBV7-2 | CASSLAQGARQPQHF
TRBJ2-6 | TRBV7-3 | CASSRGGYSGANVLTF
TRBJ2-3 | TRBV29-1 | CSVEAAGADTQYF
TRBJ1-1 | TRBV5-6 | CASSLGGETEAFF
TRBJ2-7 | TRBV5-1 | CASSLATSSEQYF
TRBJ1-1 | TRBV29-1 | CSVESAGGTEAFF
TRBJ1-1 | TRBV30 | CAWSRGFTEAFF